A single sample gave rise to the 10 T cell receptor beta chains below, sequenced in a study of T-cell reconstitution after alpha-beta-depleted transplantation in children. The TCRbeta library was prepared with unique molecular identifiers. TCRdb analysed the PCR reads with MiXCR anew, one entry per CDR3 protein. The sample has a few hundred thousand distinct CDR3 sequences, roughly 14% seen once. This sample comprised PBMCs, obtained from the stem cell graft. These TCRs come from a human donor who donated a stem cell graft to a child with Fanconi anemia.

The rearrangement uses TRBV11-2 and TRBJ1-3; D is unresolved. The germline V gene has CDR1 SGHAT and CDR2 FQNNGV. Trimming removed 5 bases from V and 6 bases from J, with 11 bases in between. The CDR3 runs to 13 residues. The CDR3 DNA follows: TGTGCCAGCAGCCGGAATTCGGAAAACACCATATATTTT. Translated, it gives CASSRNSENTIYF. Based on the CDR3 plus reference TRBV11-2 and TRBJ1-3, the full variable domain is EAGVAQSPRYKIIEKRQSVAFWCNPISGHATLYWYQQILGQGPKLLIQFQNNGVVDDSQLPKDRFSAERLKGVDSTLKIQPAKLEDSAVYLCASSRNSENTIYFGEGSWLTVV.

J is TRBJ2-1 and V is TRBV16; 7 nucleotides align to TRBD2. The CDR3 consists of 15 residues. From germline, CDR1 is KGHSY and CDR2 FQNENV. The ends lost 8 bases at V and 4 bases at J; junction bases unmatched: 11. CDR3 sequence: CASCRSSGNYNEQFF. The CDR3, as DNA: TGTGCCAGCTGCCGATCGAGCGGGAATTACAATGAGCAGTTCTTC.

A few counts support this clonotype. The chain combines TRBV2 with TRBJ1-5; D gene ambiguous. There are 13 residues in the CDR3. CDR1 and CDR2 from the germline V gene are SNHLY and FYNNEI. V was cut by 6 bases and J by 4 bases, with 10 bases left in between. In nucleotides, the CDR3 is TGTGCCAGCAGAAGTGCCTTGAATCAGCCCCAGCATTTT. Its translation: CASRSALNQPQHF.

The V call is TRBV6-5, the J call TRBJ2-1; the match to TRBD2 covers 11 bases. V gave up 2 bases and J gave up 6 bases; unmatched junction bases: 3. Germline V gives CDR1 MNHEY, CDR2 SVGAGI. This CDR3 is built from 15 residues. This chain's CDR3 is CASSYVLAGGNEQFF. In DNA, the CDR3 is TGTGCCAGCAGTTACGTCCTAGCGGGGGGCAATGAGCAGTTCTTC.

The table lists this clonotype with a few counts. The rearrangement uses TRBV7-8 and TRBJ2-1; 7 nucleotides align to TRBD2. CDR1 is SGHVS, CDR2 FQNEAQ, per germline. The trim removed 5 bases at V and 1 base at J, leaving 5 bases unmatched. The CDR3 length is 15 residues. CDR3 bases: TGTGCCAGCAGCCTCCCGGGGGGATCCTACAATGAGCAGTTCTTC. Translation: CASSLPGGSYNEQFF.

This clonotype appeared a few times. V usage is TRBV18 and J usage is TRBJ2-1, with D hard to call. The germline gives CDR1 KGHSH, CDR2 LQKENI. The CDR3 has 11 residues. Trimming shortened V by 4 bases and J by 5 bases, and 3 bases separated the two germline ends. CDR3 residues: CASSRDNEQFF. The CDR3 bases are TGTGCCAGCTCACGGGACAATGAGCAGTTCTTC.

Only a few counts were recorded for this clonotype. This chain connects TRBV5-1 to TRBJ1-3; D might be TRBD1 (6 bases). Germline CDR1 reads SGHRS; CDR2 reads YFSETQ. The germline V and J ends were trimmed by 4 bases and 0 bases, with 14 bases remaining between them. There are 16 residues in the CDR3. The CDR3, as DNA: TGCGCCAGCAGCGGGGGGCCGACGGACTCTGGAAACACCATATATTTT. Translating gives CASSGGPTDSGNTIYF.

There are many counts of this clonotype. The V and J genes are TRBV7-6 and TRBJ2-1, with no clear D. In germline, CDR1 is SGHVS, CDR2 FNYEAQ. CDR3 size: 12 residues. V was clipped by 4 bases and J by 8 bases, with 9 bases between them. The CDR3 sequence is CASSWGGDEQFF. The DNA of the CDR3 is TGTGCCAGCAGCTGGGGTGGGGATGAGCAGTTCTTC.

The sample holds many counts of this clonotype. The chain uses TRBV4-3 and TRBJ1-2; D not resolved. From germline, CDR1 is LGHNA and CDR2 YSLEER. The CDR3 sequence is 16 residues long. The ends were cut back, 0 bases at V and 0 bases at J, with 11 bases in the middle. The CDR3 nucleotides are TGCGCCAGCAGCCAAGATTTTGAGCTTTCTAACTATGGCTACACCTTC. Translating gives CASSQDFELSNYGYTF.

The sample holds many counts of this clonotype. One end of the junction varies from germline; a read error may be responsible. This chain joins TRBV9 and TRBJ2-7; TRBD1 agrees at 11 bases. Germline assignment: CDR1 SGDLS and CDR2 YYNGEE. The length of the CDR3 is 13 residues. The CDR3 is CASSLGTGGEQYF. In nucleotides, the CDR3 is TGCGCCAGCAGCTTGGGGACAGGGGGAGAGCAGTACTTC. The full variable domain, its missing parts supplied by reference TRBV9 and TRBJ2-7, is DSGVTQTPKHLITATGQRVTLRCSPRSGDLSVYWYQQSLDQGLQFLIQYYNGEERAKGNILERFSAQQFPDLHSELNLSSLELGDSALYFCASSLGTGGEQYFGPGTRLTVT.